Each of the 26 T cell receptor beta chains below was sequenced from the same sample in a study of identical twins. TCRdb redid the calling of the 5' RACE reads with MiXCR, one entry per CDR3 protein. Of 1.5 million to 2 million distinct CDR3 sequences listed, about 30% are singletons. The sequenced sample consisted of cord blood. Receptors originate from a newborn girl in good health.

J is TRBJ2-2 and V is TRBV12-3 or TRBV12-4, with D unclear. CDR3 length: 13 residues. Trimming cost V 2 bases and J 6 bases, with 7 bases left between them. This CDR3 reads CASSLSWAGELFF. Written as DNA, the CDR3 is TGTGCCAGCAGTTTATCATGGGCCGGGGAGCTGTTTTTT.

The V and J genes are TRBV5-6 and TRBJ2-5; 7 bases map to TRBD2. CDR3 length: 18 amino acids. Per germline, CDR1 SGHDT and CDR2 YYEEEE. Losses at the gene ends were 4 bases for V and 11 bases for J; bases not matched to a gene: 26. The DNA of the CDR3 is TGTGCCAGCAGCCCCCTTAAAGATCTAGGGGAGGGCTACAATGAGCAGTACTTC. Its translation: CASSPLKDLGEGYNEQYF.

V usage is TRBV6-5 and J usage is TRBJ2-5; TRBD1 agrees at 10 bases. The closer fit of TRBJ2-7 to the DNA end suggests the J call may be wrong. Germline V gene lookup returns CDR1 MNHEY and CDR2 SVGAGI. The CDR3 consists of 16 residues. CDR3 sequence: CASSSARQGAVYEQYF. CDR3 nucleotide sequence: TGTGCCAGCAGTTCGGCGCGACAGGGGGCTGTCTACGAGCAGTACTTC.

For the CDR3, the DNA is TGTGCCAGCAGTTACGGGATATACACTGAAGCTTTCTTT. This encodes CASSYGIYTEAFF. The V call is TRBV6-2 or TRBV6-3, the J call TRBJ1-1; the D is unclear. Germline V gene data show CDR1 as MNHEY and CDR2 as SVGEGT. The V end was cut by 2 bases, the J end by 3 bases, with 7 bases between. This CDR3 is 13 amino acids long.

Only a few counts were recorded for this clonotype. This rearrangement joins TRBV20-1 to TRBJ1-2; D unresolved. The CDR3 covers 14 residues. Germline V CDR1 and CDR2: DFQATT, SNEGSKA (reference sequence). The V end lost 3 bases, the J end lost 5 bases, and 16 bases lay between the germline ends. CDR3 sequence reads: CSASGYGLSYGYTF. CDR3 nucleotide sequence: TGCAGTGCTAGTGGTTATGGCCTTTCATATGGCTACACCTTC.

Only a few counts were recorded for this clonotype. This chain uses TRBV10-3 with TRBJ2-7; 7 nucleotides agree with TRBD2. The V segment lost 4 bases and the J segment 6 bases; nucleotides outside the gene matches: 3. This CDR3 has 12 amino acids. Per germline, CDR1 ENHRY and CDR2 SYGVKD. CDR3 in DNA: TGTGCCATCAGTGTGGGGGGGAGCGAGCAGTACTTC. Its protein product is CAISVGGSEQYF.

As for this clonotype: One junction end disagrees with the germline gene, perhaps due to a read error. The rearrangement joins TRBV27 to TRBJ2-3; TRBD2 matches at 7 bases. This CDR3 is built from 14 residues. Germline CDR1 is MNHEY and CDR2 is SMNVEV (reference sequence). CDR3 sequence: CACSFGTTTDTQYF. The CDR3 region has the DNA TGTGCCTGCAGTTTCGGGACTACCACAGATACGCAGTATTTT.

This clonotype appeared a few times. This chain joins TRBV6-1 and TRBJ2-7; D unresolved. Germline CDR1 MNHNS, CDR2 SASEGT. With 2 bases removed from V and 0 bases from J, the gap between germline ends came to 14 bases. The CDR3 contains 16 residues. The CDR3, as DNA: TGTGCCAGCAGTGAACTAGGTGGCCCCAGCTCCTACGAGCAGTACTTC. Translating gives CASSELGGPSSYEQYF.

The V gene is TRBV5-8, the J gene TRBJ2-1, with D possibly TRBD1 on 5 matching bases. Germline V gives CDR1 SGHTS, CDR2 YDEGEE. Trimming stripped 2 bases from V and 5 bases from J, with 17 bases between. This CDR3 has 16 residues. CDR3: CASSLFRGAAHNEQFF. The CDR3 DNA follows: TGTGCCAGCAGCTTATTCCGTGGGGCAGCCCACAATGAGCAGTTCTTC. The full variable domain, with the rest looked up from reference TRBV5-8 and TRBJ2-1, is EAGVTQSPTHLIKTRGQQATLRCSPISGHTSVYWYQQALGLGLQFLLWYDEGEERNRGNFPPRFSGRQFPNYSSELNVNALELEDSALYLCASSLFRGAAHNEQFFGPGTRLTVL.

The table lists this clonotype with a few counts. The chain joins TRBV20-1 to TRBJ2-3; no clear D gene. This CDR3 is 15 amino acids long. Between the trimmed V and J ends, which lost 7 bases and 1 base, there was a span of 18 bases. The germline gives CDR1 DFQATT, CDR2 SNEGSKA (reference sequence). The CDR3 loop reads CSGPSSDRGTDTQYF. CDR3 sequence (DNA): TGCAGTGGACCCTCGAGCGACCGCGGCACAGATACGCAGTATTTT.

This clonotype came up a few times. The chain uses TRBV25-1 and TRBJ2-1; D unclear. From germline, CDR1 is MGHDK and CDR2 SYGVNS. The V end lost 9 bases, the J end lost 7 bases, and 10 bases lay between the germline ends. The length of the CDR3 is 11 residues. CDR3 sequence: CARRQTNEQFF. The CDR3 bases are TGTGCCAGACGGCAGACTAATGAGCAGTTCTTC.

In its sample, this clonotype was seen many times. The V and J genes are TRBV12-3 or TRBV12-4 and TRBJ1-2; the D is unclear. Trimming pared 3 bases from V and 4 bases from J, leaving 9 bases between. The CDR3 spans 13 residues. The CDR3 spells CASSLTRGYGYTF. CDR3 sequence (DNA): TGTGCCAGCAGTTTGACCCGCGGCTATGGCTACACCTTC.

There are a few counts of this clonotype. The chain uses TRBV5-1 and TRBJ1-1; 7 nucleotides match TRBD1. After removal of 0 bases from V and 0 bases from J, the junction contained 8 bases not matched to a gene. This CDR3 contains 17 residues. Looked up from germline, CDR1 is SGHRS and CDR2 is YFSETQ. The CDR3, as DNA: TGCGCCAGCAGCTTGGACCCCAGGGGGATGATGAACACTGAAGCTTTCTTT. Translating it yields CASSLDPRGMMNTEAFF.

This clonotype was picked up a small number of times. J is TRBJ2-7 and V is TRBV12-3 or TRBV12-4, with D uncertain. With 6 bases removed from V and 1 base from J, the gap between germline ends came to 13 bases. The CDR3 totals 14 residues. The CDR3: CASSLYSPSYEQYF. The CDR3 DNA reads TGTGCCAGCAGCCTCTACAGCCCTTCCTACGAGCAGTACTTC.

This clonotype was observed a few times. CDR3 residues: CASSQGGSGGPNEQFF. DNA of the CDR3: TGTGCCAGCAGCCAAGGAGGTAGCGGGGGGCCTAATGAGCAGTTCTTC. V is TRBV4-2 and J is TRBJ2-1; 10 nucleotides align to TRBD2. Per the germline V gene, CDR1 is LGHNA and CDR2 is YNFKEQ. The CDR3 totals 16 residues. After removal of 1 base from V and 7 bases from J, the junction contained 7 bases not matched to a gene.

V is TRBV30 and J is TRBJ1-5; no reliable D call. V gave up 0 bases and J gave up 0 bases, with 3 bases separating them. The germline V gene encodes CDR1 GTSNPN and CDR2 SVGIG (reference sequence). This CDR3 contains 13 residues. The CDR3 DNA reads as TGTGCCTGGAGTGTAGATAGCAATCAGCCCCAGCATTTT. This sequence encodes CAWSVDSNQPQHF. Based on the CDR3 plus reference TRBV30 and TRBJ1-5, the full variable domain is SQTIHQWPATLVQPVGSPLSLECTVEGTSNPNLYWYRQAAGRGLQLLFYSVGIGQISSEVPQNLSASRPQDRQFILSSKKLLLSDSGFYLCAWSVDSNQPQHFGDGTRLSIL.

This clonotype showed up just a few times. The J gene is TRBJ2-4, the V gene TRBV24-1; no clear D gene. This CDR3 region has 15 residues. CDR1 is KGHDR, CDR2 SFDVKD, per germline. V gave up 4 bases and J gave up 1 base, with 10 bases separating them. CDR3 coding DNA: TGTGCCACCAGTGACGCAGACGAGGCCAAAAACATTCAGTACTTC. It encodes CATSDADEAKNIQYF.

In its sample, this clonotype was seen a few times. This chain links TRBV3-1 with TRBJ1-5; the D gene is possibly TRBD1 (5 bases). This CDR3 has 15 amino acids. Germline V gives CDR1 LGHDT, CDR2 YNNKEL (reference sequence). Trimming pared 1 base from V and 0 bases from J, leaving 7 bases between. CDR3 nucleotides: TGTGCCAGCAGCCAAGCAGGGCATAGCAATCAGCCCCAGCATTTT. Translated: CASSQAGHSNQPQHF.

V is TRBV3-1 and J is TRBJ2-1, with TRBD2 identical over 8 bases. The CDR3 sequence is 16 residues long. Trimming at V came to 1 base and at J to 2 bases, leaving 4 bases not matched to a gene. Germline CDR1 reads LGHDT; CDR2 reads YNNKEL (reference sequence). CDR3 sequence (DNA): TGTGCCAGCAGCCAAGGCGGGGGGCTTCCCTACAATGAGCAGTTCTTC. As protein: CASSQGGGLPYNEQFF.

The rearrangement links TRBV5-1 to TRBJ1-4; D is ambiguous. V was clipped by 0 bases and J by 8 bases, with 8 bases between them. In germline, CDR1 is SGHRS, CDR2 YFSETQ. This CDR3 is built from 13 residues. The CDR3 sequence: CASSLEGSEKLFF. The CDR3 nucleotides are TGCGCCAGCAGCTTGGAAGGGTCGGAAAAACTGTTTTTT.

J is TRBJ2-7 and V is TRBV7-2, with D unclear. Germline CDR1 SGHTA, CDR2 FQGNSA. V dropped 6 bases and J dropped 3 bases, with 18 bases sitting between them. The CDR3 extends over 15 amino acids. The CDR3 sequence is CASSHIPMNNYEQYF. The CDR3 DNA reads TGTGCCAGCAGTCATATCCCCATGAACAACTACGAGCAGTACTTC.

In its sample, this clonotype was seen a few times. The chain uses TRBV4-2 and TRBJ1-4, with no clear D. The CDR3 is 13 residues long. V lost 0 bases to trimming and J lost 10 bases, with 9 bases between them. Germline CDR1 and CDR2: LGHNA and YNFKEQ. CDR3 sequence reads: CASSQEVESKLFF. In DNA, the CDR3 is TGTGCCAGCAGCCAAGAAGTGGAATCAAAACTGTTTTTT.

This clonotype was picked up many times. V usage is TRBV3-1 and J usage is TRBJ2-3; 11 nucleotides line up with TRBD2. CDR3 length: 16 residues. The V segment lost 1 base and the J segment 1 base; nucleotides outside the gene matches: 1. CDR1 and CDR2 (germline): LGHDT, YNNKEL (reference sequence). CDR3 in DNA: TGTGCCAGCAGCCAAGCTAGCGGGGGGCGCACAGATACGCAGTATTTT. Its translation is CASSQASGGRTDTQYF.

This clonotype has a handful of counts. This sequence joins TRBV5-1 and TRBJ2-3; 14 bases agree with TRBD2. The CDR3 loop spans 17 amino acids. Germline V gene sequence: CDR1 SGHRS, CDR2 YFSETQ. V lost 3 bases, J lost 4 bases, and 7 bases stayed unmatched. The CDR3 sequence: CASSWGLAGAPADTQYF. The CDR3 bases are TGCGCCAGCAGCTGGGGACTAGCGGGAGCTCCCGCAGATACGCAGTATTTT.

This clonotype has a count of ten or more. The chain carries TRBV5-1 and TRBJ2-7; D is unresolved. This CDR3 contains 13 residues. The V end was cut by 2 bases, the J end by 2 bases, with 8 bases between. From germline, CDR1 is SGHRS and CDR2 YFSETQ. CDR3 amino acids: CASSFETPYEQYF. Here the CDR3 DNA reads TGCGCCAGCAGCTTTGAAACCCCCTACGAGCAGTACTTC.

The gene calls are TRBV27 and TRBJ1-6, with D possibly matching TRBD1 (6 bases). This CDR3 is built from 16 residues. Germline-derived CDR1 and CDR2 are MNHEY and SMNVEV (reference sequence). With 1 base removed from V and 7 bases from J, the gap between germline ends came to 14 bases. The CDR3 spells CASSLWAGTKNSPLHF. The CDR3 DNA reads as TGTGCCAGCAGTTTATGGGCCGGGACAAAAAATTCACCCCTCCACTTT.